Listed below are T cell receptor beta chains from one sample, sequenced in a study of T-cell reconstitution after alpha-beta-depleted transplantation in children. TCRdb used MiXCR to reprocess the PCR reads, holding one entry per CDR3 protein. This sample yields about 610,000 distinct CDR3 sequences, of which roughly 10% are seen a single time; about 4.2% belongs to the top ten. Here the sequenced sample was PBMCs from the stem cell graft donor, taken from the stem cell graft. The receptors come from a human donor who donated a stem cell graft to a child with acute myeloid leukemia. CDR3s include the opening cysteine and the closing phenylalanine or tryptophan. The D gene is left open where the match is weak. Rows may omit the clone size; those that give it use once, few, many or a size class.

>.|.|TRBV6-2/TRBV6-3|TRBJ1-1
CASRAQRAMNTEAFF
TGTGCCAGCAGGGCTCAGAGGGCCATGAACACTGAAGCTTTCTTT
>many|.|TRBV12-3/TRBV12-4|TRBJ1-2
CASILGFNYGYTF
.
>.|.|TRBV7-2|TRBJ1-1
CASSLGHRQAFF
TGTGCCAGCAGCCTGGGACATCGACAGGCTTTCTTT
>many|.|TRBV7-9|TRBJ2-6
CASSLEPGANVLTF
TGTGCCAGCAGCTTAGAGCCTGGGGCCAACGTCCTGACTTTC
>.|.|TRBV6-5|TRBJ2-3
CASQGTRDTQYF
TGTGCCAGCCAGGGCACGAGGGATACGCAGTATTTT
>many|.|TRBV20-1|TRBJ2-2
CSASLLGVSGELFF
TGCAGTGCTAGCTTGTTGGGGGTTTCCGGGGAGCTGTTTTTT
>.|.|TRBV11-2|TRBJ2-7
CASSLVLWREQYF
TGTGCCAGCAGCTTAGTCCTTTGGCGGGAGCAGTACTTC
>few|TRBD2|TRBV3-1|TRBJ2-1
CASKRMAGEGNEQFF
TGTGCCAGCAAAAGAATGGCGGGAGAGGGAAATGAGCAGTTCTTC
>.|.|TRBV6-1|TRBJ2-7
CASSESGGAYEQYF
TGTGCCAGCAGTGAGAGCGGAGGTGCCTACGAGCAGTACTTC
>many|TRBD2|TRBV6-2/TRBV6-3|TRBJ2-7
CASSYSRASGRRSSYEQYF
TGTGCCAGCAGTTACTCGAGGGCTAGCGGGAGGAGGAGCTCCTACGAGCAGTACTTC
>.|TRBD2|TRBV28|TRBJ2-1
CASSLIGTSPPYNEQFF
TGTGCCAGCAGTTTAATTGGGACTAGCCCTCCCTACAATGAGCAGTTCTTC
>few|TRBD2|TRBV20-1|TRBJ2-7
CSAAGQSGGTHLYEQYF
TGCAGTGCTGCGGGCCAGAGCGGGGGGACCCACCTCTACGAGCAGTACTTC
>many|TRBD1|TRBV12-3/TRBV12-4|TRBJ2-1
CASSSTGTGGFNEQFF
TGTGCCAGCAGCTCGACCGGGACAGGGGGTTTCAATGAGCAGTTCTTC
>few|.|TRBV19|TRBJ2-4
CASRSPPVGYLAKNIQYF
TGTGCCAGTAGATCACCGCCGGTGGGCTATCTAGCCAAAAACATTCAGTACTTC
>.|.|TRBV2|TRBJ2-6
CASMESGANVLTF
TGTGCCAGCATGGAATCTGGGGCCAACGTCCTGACTTTC
>.|TRBD1|TRBV20-1|TRBJ1-2
CSATHQGGNYGYTF
TGCAGTGCTACCCACCAGGGGGGAAACTATGGCTACACCTTC
>.|TRBD2|TRBV7-2|TRBJ2-1
CASAGGANFNEQFF
TGTGCCAGCGCCGGGGGGGCCAATTTCAATGAGCAGTTCTTC
>few|TRBD1|TRBV11-2|TRBJ2-2
CASSPPTGGNTGELFF
TGTGCCAGCAGCCCCCCGACAGGGGGGAACACCGGGGAGCTGTTTTTT
>.|TRBD1|TRBV20-1|TRBJ2-7
CSAAFDRGMSYEQYF
TGCAGTGCCGCCTTCGACAGGGGGATGTCCTACGAGCAGTACTTC
>.|TRBD2|TRBV7-8|TRBJ2-1
CASSLGSGASGHNEQFF
TGTGCCAGCAGCTTAGGTTCGGGGGCTAGCGGGCACAATGAGCAGTTCTTC
>few|TRBD1|TRBV2|TRBJ1-5
CASSEAGQGNQPQHF
TGTGCCAGCAGTGAAGCCGGACAGGGCAATCAGCCCCAGCATTTT
>few|.|TRBV15|TRBJ2-7
CATSYPGREGYEQYF
TGTGCCACCAGCTACCCCGGGCGTGAGGGGTACGAGCAGTACTTC